These 7 T cell receptor beta chains came from one sample sequenced in a study of blood T cell repertoires in COVID-19. Generated by immunoSEQ multiplex PCR, the TCRdb table keeps only in-frame clones and is missing some. The data contain tens of thousands of clones, approximately 90% of them singletons. Material for sequencing was peripheral blood. These receptors were obtained from a woman aged 60-75 years with active COVID-19.

This clone was detected only once. The rearrangement joins TRBV30 to TRBJ2-5; 8 bases agree with TRBD2. Trimming cost V 2 bases and J 1 base; bases outside gene matches: 3. This CDR3 is built from 14 residues. Looked up from germline, CDR1 is GTSNPN and CDR2 is SVGIG (reference sequence). The DNA of the CDR3 is TGTGCCTGGAGTCTCGCGGGGGGCCAAGAGACCCAGTACTTC. Its protein product is CAWSLAGGQETQYF.

The chain carries TRBV4-1 and TRBJ2-1; D may be TRBD2 (6 bases). V was shortened by 2 bases and J by 1 base, with 9 bases between the two germline ends. Germline V lookup: CDR1 MGHRA, CDR2 YSYEKL. This CDR3 spans 15 amino acids. The CDR3 protein is CASSQSGGSYNEQFF. In DNA form, the CDR3 reads TGCGCCAGCAGCCAAAGTGGAGGGTCCTACAATGAGCAGTTCTTC.

The rearrangement uses TRBV12-5 and TRBJ2-7; 8 bases line up with TRBD2. Germline V gives CDR1 LGHNT, CDR2 FRNRAP. The CDR3 sequence is 16 residues long. V dropped 0 bases and J dropped 2; count of bases not matched to a gene: 6. CDR3: CASGLVVSGDPYEQYF. Written as DNA, the CDR3 is TGTGCTAGTGGTTTGGTTGTTAGCGGGGACCCCTACGAGCAGTACTTC.

This sequence joins TRBV30 and TRBJ1-2; possible D gene TRBD1, 5 bases. Trimming removed 1 base from V and 4 bases from J, with 13 bases in between. CDR1 GTSNPN and CDR2 SVGIG come from the germline V gene (reference sequence). CDR3 size: 14 residues. The CDR3 sequence: CAWSAGRARYGYTF. The CDR3, as DNA: TGTGCCTGGAGTGCTGGCAGGGCCCGCTATGGCTACACCTTC. Full variable domain (rest looked up from reference TRBV30 and TRBJ1-2): SQTIHQWPATLVQPVGSPLSLECTVEGTSNPNLYWYRQAAGRGLQLLFYSVGIGQISSEVPQNLSASRPQDRQFILSSKKLLLSDSGFYLCAWSAGRARYGYTFGSGTRLTVV.

The rearrangement joins TRBV6-5 to TRBJ1-2; 7 bases agree with TRBD1. In germline, CDR1 is MNHEY, CDR2 SVGAGI. The CDR3 sequence is 13 residues long. V shed 7 bases and J 6 bases; nucleotides not matched to a gene: 8. The CDR3 bases are TGTGCCAGCACCCTACGACAGGGCCATGGCTACACCTTC. This gives the protein CASTLRQGHGYTF.

The chain joins TRBV7-9 to TRBJ1-2; weak D call: TRBD1 (6 bases). Germline CDR1 reads SEHNR; CDR2 reads FQNEAQ (reference sequence). V shed 3 bases and J shed 8 bases, with 10 bases lying between them. The CDR3 loop spans 12 amino acids. The CDR3 loop reads CASSFTGKGYTF. CDR3 DNA: TGTGCCAGCAGCTTCACAGGGAAGGGCTACACCTTC.

The V call is TRBV9, the J call TRBJ2-3; 9 bases align to TRBD2. CDR3 size: 15 residues. Germline V gives CDR1 SGDLS, CDR2 YYNGEE. Trimming cost V 0 bases and J 4 bases; bases outside gene matches: 3. The CDR3 region is CASSVVAGGADTQYF. The CDR3 DNA sequence: TGTGCCAGCAGCGTAGTGGCGGGGGGGGCAGATACGCAGTATTTT.